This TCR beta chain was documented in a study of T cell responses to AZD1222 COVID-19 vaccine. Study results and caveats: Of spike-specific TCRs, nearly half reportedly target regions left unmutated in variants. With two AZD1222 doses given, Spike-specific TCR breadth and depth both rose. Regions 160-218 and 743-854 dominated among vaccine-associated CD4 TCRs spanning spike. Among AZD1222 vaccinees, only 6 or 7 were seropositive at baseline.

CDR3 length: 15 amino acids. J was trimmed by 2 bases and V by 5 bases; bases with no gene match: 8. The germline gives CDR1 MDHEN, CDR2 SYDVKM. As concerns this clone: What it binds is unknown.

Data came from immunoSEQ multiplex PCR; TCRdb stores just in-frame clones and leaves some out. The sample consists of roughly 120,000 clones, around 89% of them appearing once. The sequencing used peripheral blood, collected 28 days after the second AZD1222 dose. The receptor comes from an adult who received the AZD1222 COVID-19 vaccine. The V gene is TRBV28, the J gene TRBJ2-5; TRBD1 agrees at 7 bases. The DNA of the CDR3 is TGTGCCAGCAGTACTCCGGGACAGCCTCAAGAGACCCAGTACTTC. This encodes CASSTPGQPQETQYF.